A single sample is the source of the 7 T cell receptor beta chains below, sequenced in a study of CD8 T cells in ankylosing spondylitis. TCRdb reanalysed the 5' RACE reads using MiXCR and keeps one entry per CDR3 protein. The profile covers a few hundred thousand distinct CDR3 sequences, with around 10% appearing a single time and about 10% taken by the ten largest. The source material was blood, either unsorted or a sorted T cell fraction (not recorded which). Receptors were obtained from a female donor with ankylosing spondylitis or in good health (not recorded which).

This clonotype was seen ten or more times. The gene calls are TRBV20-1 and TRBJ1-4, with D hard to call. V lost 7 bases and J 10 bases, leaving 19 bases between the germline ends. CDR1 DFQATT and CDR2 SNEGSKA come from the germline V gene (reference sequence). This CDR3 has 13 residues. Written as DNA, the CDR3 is TGCAGTGTTCAGTCCGGGTATGAATCAAAACTGTTTTTT. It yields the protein CSVQSGYESKLFF.

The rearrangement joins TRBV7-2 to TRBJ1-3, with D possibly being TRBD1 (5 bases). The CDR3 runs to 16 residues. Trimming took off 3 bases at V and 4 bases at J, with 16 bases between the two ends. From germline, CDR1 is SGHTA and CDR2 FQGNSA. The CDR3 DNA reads TGTGCCAGCAGCTTCTCCGGGGCCCCGGCGGGAAACACCATATATTTT. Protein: CASSFSGAPAGNTIYF. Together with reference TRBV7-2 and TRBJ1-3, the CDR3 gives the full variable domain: GAGVSQSPSNKVTEKGKDVELRCDPISGHTALYWYRQSLGQGLEFLIYFQGNSAPDKSGLPSDRFSAERTGGSVSTLTIQRTQQEDSAVYLCASSFSGAPAGNTIYFGEGSWLTVV.

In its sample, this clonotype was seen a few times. CDR3 DNA: TGTGCCAGCAGCCCTCCTCTTACTAGCGGGGGGCTGTACGAGCAGTACTTC. Encoded protein: CASSPPLTSGGLYEQYF. The rearrangement joins TRBV7-9 to TRBJ2-7; the match to TRBD2 covers 12 bases. The CDR3 extends over 17 amino acids. Looked up from germline, CDR1 is SEHNR and CDR2 is FQNEAQ (reference sequence). V lost 5 bases to trimming and J lost 4 bases; unmatched junction nucleotides: 12.

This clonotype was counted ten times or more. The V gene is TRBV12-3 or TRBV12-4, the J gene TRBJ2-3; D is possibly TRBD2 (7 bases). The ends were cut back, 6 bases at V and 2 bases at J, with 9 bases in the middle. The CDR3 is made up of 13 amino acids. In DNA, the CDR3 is TGTGCCAGCAGGCGGGGGCACACAGATACGCAGTATTTT. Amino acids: CASRRGHTDTQYF.

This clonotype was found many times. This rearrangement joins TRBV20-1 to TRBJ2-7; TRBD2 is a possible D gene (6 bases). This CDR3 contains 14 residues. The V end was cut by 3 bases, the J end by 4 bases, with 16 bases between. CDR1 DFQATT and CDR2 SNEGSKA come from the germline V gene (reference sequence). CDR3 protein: CSASVAAELYEQYF. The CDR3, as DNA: TGCAGTGCTAGCGTAGCGGCCGAATTATACGAGCAGTACTTC.

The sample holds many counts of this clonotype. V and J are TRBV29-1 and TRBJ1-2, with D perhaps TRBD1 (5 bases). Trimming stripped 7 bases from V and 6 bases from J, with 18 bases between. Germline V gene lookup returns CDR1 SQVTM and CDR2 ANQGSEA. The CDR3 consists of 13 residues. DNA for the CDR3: TGCAGCGCCCCGGGGCCGCGGATGGATGGCTACACCTTC. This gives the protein CSAPGPRMDGYTF.

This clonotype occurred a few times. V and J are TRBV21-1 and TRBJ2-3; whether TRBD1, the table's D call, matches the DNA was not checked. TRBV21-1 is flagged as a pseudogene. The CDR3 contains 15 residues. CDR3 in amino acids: CASSPTGSVRDTQYF. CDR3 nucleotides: TGTGCCAGCAGCCCTACAGGGTCCGTTAGAGATACGCAGTATTTT.